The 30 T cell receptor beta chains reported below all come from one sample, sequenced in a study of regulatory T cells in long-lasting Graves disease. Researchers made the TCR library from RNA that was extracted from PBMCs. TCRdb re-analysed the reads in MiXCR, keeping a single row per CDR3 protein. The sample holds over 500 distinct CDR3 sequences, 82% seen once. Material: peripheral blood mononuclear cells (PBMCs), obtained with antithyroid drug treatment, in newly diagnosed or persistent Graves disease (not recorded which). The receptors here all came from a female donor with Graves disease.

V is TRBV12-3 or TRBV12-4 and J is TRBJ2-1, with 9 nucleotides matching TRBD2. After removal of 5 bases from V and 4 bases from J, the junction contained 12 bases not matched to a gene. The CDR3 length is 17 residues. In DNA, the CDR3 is TGTGCCAGCAGTCCTAACCCCGTGACTAGCGGATACAATGAGCAGTTCTTC. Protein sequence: CASSPNPVTSGYNEQFF.

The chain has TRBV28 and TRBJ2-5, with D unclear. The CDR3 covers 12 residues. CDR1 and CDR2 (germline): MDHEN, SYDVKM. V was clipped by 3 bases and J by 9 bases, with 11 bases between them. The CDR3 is CASSFSARSQYF. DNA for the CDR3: TGTGCCAGCAGTTTTTCAGCGCGGTCCCAGTACTTC. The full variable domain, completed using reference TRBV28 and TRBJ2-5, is DVKVTQSSRYLVKRTGEKVFLECVQDMDHENMFWYRQDPGLGLRLIYFSYDVKMKEKGDIPEGYSVSREKKERFSLILESASTNQTSMYLCASSFSARSQYFGPGTRLLVL.

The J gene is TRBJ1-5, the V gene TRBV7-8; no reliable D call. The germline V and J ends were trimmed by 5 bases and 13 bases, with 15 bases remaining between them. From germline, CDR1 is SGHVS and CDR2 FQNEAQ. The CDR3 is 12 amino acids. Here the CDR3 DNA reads TGTGCCAGCAGCAGAGAGGGCCAGCAACAGCATTTT. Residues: CASSREGQQQHF. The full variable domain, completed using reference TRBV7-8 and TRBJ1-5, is GAGVSQSPRYKVAKRGQDVALRCDPISGHVSLFWYQQALGQGPEFLTYFQNEAQLDKSGLPSDRFFAERPEGSVSTLKIQRTQQEDSAVYLCASSREGQQQHFGDGTRLSIL.

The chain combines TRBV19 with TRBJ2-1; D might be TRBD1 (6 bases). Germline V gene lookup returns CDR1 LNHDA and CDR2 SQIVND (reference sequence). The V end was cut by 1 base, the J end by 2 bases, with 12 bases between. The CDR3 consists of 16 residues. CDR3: CASSIVGQGTYNEQFF. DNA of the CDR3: TGTGCCAGTAGTATAGTAGGGCAGGGGACCTACAATGAGCAGTTCTTC.

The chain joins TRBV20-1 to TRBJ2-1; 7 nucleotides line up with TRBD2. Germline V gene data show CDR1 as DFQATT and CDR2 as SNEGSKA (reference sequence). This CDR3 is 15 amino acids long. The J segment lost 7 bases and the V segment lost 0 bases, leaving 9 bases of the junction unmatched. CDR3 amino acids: CSARDPREDWNEQFF. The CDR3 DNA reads TGCAGTGCTAGAGATCCCCGGGAGGATTGGAATGAGCAGTTCTTC.

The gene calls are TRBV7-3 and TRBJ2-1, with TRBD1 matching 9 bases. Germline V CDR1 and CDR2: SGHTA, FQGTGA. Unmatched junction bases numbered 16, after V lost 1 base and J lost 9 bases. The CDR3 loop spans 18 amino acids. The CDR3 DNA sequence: TGTGCCAGCAGCTTAAATCCGACCTCACAGGGGGCGCGGGGTGAGCAGTTCTTC. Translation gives CASSLNPTSQGARGEQFF. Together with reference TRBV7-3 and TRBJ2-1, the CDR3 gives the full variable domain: GAGVSQTPSNKVTEKGKYVELRCDPISGHTALYWYRQSLGQGPEFLIYFQGTGAADDSGLPNDRFFAVRPEGSVSTLKIQRTERGDSAVYLCASSLNPTSQGARGEQFFGPGTRLTVL.

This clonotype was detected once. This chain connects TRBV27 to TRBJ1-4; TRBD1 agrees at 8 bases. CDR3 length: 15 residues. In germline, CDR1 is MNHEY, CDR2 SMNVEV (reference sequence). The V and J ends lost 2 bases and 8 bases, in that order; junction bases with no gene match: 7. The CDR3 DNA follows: TGTGCCAGCAGTTTAACAGGGACAGGAAGGGAAAAACTGTTTTTT. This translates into CASSLTGTGREKLFF. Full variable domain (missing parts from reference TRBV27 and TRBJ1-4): EAQVTQNPRYLITVTGKKLTVTCSQNMNHEYMSWYRQDPGLGLRQIYYSMNVEVTDKGDVPEGYKVSRKEKRNFPLILESPSPNQTSLYFCASSLTGTGREKLFFGSGTQLSVL.

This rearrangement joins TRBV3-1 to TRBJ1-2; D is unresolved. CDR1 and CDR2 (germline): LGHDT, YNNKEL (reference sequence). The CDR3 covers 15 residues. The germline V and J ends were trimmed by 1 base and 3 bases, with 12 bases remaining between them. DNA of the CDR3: TGTGCCAGCAGCCAAGGAGGGAGCAGTCACTATGGCTACACCTTC. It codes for CASSQGGSSHYGYTF. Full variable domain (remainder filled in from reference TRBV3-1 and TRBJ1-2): DTAVSQTPKYLVTQMGNDKSIKCEQNLGHDTMYWYKQDSKKFLKIMFSYNNKELIINETVPNRFSPKSPDKAHLNLHINSLELGDSAVYFCASSQGGSSHYGYTFGSGTRLTVV.

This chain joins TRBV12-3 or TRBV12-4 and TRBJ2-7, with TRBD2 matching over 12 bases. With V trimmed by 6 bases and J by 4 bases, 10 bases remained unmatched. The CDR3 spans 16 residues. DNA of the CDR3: TGTGCCAGCAGCAAATTTCTGACTAGCGGGAGATACGAGCAGTACTTC. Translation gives CASSKFLTSGRYEQYF.

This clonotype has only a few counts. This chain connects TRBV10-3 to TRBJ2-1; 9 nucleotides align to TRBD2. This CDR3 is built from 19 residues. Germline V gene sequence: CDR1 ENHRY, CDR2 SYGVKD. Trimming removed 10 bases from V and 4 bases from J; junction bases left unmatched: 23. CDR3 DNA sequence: TGTGCCACCCTTCATGCGGGGGATTCAATGGGACTAGCATACAATGAGCAGTTCTTC. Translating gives CATLHAGDSMGLAYNEQFF.

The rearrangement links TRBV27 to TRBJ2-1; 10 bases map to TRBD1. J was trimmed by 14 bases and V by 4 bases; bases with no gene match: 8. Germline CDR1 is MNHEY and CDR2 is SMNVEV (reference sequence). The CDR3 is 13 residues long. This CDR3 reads CASSSDRDRGKFF. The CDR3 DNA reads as TGTGCCAGCAGTTCCGACCGGGACAGGGGCAAGTTCTTC.

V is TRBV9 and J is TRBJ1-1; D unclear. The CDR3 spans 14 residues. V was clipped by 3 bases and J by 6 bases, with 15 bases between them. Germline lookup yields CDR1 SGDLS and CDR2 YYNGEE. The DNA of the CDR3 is TGTGCCAGCAGCGCGGCCCCGATTTCCGCTGAAGCTTTCTTT. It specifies CASSAAPISAEAFF.

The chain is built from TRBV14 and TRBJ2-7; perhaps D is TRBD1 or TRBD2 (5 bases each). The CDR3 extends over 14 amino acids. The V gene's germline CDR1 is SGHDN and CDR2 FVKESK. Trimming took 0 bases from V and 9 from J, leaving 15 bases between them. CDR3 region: CASSQDARGFGQYF. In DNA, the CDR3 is TGTGCCAGCAGCCAAGATGCGAGGGGCTTTGGGCAGTACTTC.

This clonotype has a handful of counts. CDR3 nucleotides: TGCGCCAGCAGTCCGGGAGAGACCCAGTACTTC. This gives the protein CASSPGETQYF. V is TRBV23-1 and J is TRBJ2-5; D remains ambiguous. TRBV23-1 is annotated as an ORF whose role is uncertain. This CDR3 spans 11 amino acids. Trimming stripped 4 bases from V and 4 bases from J, with 4 bases between.

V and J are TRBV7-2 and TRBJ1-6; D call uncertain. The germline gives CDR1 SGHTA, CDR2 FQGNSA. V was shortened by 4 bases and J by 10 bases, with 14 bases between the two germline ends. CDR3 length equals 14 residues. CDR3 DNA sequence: TGTGCCAGCAGCTCCCCTTTTACCTCCTCACCCCTCCACTTT. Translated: CASSSPFTSSPLHF.

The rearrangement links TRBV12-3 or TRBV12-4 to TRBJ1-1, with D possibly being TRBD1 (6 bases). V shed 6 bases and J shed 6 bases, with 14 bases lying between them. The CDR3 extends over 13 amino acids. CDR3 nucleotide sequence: TGTGCCAGCAGCCTACAGGGAGAGGCTGAAGCTTTCTTT. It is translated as CASSLQGEAEAFF.

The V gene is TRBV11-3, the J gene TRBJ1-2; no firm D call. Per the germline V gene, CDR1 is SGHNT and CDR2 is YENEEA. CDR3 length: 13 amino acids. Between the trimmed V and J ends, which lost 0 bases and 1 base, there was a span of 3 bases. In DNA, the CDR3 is TGTGCCAGCAGCTTAGACAATAACTATGGCTACACCTTC. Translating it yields CASSLDNNYGYTF.

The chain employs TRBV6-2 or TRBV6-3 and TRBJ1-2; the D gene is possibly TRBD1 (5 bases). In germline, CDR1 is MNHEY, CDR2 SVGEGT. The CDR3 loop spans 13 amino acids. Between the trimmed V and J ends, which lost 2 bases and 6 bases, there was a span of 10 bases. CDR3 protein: CASSYGGSDGYTF. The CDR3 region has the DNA TGTGCCAGCAGTTACGGGGGTTCCGATGGCTACACCTTC.

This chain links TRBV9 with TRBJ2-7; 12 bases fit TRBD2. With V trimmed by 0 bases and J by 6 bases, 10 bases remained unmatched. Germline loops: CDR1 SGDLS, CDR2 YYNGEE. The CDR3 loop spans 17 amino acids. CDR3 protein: CASSVAPTGLAGFEQYF. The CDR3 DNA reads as TGTGCCAGCAGCGTAGCTCCCACCGGACTAGCGGGATTCGAGCAGTACTTC.

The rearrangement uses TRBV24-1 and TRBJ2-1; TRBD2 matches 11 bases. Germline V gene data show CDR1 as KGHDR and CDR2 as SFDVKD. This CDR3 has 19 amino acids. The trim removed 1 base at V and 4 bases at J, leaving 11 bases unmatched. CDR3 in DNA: TGTGCCACCAGTGATTTCAGTAGCGGGAGGGCCGGAGGTTACAATGAGCAGTTCTTC. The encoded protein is CATSDFSSGRAGGYNEQFF.

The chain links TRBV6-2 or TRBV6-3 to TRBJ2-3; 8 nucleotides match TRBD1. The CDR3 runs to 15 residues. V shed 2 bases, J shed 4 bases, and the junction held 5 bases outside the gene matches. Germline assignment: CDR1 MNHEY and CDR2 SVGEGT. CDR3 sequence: CASSYMQGAPDTQYF. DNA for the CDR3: TGTGCCAGCAGTTACATGCAGGGGGCCCCAGATACGCAGTATTTT.

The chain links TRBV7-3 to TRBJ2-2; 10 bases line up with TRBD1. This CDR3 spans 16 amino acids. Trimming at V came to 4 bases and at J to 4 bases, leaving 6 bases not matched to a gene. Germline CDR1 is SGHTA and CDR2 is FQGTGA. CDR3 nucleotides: TGTGCCAGCAGCTCCCCTGACAGGGGGCGCACCGGGGAGCTGTTTTTT. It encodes CASSSPDRGRTGELFF.

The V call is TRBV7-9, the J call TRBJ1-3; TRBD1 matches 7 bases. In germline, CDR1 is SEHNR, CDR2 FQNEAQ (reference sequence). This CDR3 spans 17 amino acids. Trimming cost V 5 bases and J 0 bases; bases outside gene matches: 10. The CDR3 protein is CASSPLQGISSGNTIYF. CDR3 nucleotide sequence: TGTGCCAGCAGCCCTCTACAGGGGATCAGCTCTGGAAACACCATATATTTT.

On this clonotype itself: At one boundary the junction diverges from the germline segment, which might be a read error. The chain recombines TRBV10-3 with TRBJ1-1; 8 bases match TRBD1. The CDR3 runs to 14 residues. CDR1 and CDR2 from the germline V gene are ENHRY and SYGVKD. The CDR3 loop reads CPISEDRGNTEAFF. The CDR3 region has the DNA TGTCCCATCAGTGAAGACAGGGGAAACACTGAAGCTTTCTTT.

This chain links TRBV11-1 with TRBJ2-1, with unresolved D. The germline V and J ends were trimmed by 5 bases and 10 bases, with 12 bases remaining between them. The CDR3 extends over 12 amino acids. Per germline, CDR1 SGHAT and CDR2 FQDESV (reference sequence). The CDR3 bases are TGTGCCAGCAGCGCACCCTCCGCCGAGCAGTTCTTC. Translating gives CASSAPSAEQFF.

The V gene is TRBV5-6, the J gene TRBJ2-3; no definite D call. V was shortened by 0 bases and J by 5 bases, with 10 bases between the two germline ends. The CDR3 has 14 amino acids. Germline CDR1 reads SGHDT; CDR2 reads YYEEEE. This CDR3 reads CASSLANWGDTQYF. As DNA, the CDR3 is TGTGCCAGCAGCTTGGCCAACTGGGGAGATACGCAGTATTTT.

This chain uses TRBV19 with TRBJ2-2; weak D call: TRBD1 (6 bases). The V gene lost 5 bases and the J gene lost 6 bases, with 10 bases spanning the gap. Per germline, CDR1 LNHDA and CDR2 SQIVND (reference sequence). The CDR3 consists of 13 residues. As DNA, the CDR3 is TGTGCCAGTAGTTTACAGGGACCCGGGGAGCTGTTTTTT. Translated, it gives CASSLQGPGELFF.

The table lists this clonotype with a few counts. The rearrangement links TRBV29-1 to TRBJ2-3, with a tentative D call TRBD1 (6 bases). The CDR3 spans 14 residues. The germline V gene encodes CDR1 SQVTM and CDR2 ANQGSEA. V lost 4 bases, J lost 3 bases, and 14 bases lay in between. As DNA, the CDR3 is TGCAGCGTTGGTCTCACAGGGTATACAGATACGCAGTATTTT. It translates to CSVGLTGYTDTQYF.

The CDR3 spells CASSPSWASGTDTQYF. Written as DNA, the CDR3 is TGTGCCAGCAGCCCCTCTTGGGCTAGCGGCACAGATACGCAGTATTTT. The chain links TRBV7-9 to TRBJ2-3, with a possible D match to TRBD2 (6 bases). Germline CDR1 is SEHNR and CDR2 is FQNEAQ (reference sequence). This CDR3 contains 16 residues. Trimming took off 5 bases at V and 1 base at J, with 16 bases between the two ends.

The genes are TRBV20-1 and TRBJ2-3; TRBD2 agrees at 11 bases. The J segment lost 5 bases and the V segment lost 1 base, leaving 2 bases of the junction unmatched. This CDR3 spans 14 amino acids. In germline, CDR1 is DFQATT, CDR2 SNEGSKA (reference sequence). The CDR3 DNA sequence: TGCAGTGCTAGAGGTGGGACTAGCGGAGATACGCAGTATTTT. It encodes CSARGGTSGDTQYF.